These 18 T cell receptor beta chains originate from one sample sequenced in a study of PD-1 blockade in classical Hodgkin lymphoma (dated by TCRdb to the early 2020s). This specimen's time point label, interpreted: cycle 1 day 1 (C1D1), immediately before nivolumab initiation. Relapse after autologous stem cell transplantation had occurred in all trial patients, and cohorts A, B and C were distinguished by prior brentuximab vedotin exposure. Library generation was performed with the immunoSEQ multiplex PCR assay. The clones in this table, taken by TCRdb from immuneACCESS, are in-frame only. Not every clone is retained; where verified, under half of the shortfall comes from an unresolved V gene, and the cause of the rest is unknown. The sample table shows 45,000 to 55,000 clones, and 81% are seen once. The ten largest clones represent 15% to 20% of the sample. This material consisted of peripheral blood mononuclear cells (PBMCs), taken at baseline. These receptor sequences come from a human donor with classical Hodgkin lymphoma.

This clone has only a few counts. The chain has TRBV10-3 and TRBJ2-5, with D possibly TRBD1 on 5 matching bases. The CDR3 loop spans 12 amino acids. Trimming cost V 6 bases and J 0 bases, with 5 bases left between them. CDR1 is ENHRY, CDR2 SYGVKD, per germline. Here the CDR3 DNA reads TGTGCCATCAGGGACAACCAAGAGACCCAGTACTTC. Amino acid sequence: CAIRDNQETQYF.

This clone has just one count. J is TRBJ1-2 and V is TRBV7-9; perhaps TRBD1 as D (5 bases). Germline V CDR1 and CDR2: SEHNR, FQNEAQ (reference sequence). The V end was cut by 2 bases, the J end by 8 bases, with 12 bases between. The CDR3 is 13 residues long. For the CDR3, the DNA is TGTGCCAGCAGCTTACCTGTAAGGGGCGGCTACACCTTC. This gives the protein CASSLPVRGGYTF.

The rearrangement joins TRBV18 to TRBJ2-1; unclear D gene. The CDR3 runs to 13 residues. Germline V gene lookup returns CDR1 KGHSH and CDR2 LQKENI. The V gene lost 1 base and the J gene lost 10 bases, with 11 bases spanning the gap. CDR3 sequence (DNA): TGTGCCAGCTCACCACTGGGCCTTCGGGAGCAGTTCTTC. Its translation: CASSPLGLREQFF.

The CDR3 sequence is CASRGAINTEAFF. As DNA, the CDR3 is TGTGCCAGCAGAGGGGCCATTAACACTGAAGCTTTCTTT. The chain uses TRBV28 and TRBJ1-1; weak D call: TRBD1 (5 bases). CDR1 and CDR2 from the germline V gene are MDHEN and SYDVKM. CDR3 length: 13 amino acids. V gave up 6 bases and J gave up 2 bases, with 10 bases separating them.

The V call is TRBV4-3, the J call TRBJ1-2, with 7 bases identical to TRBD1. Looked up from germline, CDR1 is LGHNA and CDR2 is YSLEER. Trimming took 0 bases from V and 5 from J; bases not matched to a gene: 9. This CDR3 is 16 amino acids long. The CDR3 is CASSQDPTGRGYGYTF. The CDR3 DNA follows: TGCGCCAGCAGCCAAGACCCGACAGGGAGAGGGTATGGCTACACCTTC.

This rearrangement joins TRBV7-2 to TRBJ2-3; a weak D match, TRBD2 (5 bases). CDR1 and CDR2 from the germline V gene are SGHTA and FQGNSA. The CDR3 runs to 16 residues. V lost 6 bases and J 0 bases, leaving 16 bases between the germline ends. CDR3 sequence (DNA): TGTGCCAGCAGGGCCGGACTGCGGCGTAGCACAGATACGCAGTATTTT. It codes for CASRAGLRRSTDTQYF.

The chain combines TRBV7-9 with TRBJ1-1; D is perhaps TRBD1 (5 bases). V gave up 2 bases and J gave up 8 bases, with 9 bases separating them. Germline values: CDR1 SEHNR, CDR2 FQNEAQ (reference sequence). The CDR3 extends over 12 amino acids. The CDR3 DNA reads TGTGCCAGCAGCTTAAAAGACAGAGAAGCTTTCTTT. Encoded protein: CASSLKDREAFF.

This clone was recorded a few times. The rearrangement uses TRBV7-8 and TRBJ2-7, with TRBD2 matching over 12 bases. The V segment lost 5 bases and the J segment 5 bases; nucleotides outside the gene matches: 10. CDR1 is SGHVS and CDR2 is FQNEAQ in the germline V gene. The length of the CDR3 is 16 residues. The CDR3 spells CASSPHRLAGEDEQYF. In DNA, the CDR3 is TGTGCCAGCAGCCCACACCGACTAGCGGGAGAGGACGAGCAGTACTTC.

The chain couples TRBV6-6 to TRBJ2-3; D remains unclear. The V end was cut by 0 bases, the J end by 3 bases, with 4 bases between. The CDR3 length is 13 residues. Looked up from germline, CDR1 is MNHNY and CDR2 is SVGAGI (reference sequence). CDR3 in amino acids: CASSYSITDTQYF. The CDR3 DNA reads TGTGCCAGCAGTTACTCGATAACAGATACGCAGTATTTT.

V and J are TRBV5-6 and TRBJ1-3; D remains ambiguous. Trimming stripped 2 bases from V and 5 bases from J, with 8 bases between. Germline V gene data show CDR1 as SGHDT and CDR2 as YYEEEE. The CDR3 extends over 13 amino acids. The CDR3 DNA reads TGTGCCAGCAGCTTAGAACAGAGAAACACCATATATTTT. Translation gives CASSLEQRNTIYF.

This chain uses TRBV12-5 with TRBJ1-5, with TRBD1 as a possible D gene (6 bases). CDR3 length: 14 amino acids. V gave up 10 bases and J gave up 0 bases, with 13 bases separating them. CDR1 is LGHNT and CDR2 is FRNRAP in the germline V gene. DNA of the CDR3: TGTGCTATCTCGGGGGGCGGTAGCAATCAGCCCCAGCATTTT. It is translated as CAISGGGSNQPQHF.

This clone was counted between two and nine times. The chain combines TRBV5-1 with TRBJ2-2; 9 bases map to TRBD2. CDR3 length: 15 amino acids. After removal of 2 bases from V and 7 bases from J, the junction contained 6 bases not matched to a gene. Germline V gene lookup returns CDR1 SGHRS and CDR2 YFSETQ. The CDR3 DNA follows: TGCGCCAGCAGCTTAGGAATAGCGGGAGTCGGGGAGCTGTTTTTT. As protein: CASSLGIAGVGELFF.

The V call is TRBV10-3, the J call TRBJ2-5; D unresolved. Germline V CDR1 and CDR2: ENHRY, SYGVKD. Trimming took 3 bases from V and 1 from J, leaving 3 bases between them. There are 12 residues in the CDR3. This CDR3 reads CAISEGQETQYF. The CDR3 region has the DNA TGTGCCATCAGTGAAGGCCAAGAGACCCAGTACTTC.

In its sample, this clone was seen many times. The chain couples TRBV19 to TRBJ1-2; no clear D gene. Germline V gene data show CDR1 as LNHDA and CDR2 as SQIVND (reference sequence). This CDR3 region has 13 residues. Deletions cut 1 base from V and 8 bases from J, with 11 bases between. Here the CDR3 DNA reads TGTGCCAGTAGTATAGTAGGGCCCACGGGCTACACCTTC. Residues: CASSIVGPTGYTF. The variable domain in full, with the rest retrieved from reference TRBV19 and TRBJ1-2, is DGGITQSPKYLFRKEGQNVTLSCEQNLNHDAMYWYRQDPGQGLRLIYYSQIVNDFQKGDIAEGYSVSREKKESFPLTVTSAQKNPTAFYLCASSIVGPTGYTFGSGTRLTVV.

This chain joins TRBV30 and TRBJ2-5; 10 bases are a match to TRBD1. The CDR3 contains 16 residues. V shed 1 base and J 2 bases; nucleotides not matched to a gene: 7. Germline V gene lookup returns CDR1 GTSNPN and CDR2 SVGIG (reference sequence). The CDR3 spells CAWSAGQGGKQETQYF. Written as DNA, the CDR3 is TGTGCCTGGAGTGCCGGACAGGGGGGAAAACAAGAGACCCAGTACTTC. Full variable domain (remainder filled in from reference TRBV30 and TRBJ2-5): SQTIHQWPATLVQPVGSPLSLECTVEGTSNPNLYWYRQAAGRGLQLLFYSVGIGQISSEVPQNLSASRPQDRQFILSSKKLLLSDSGFYLCAWSAGQGGKQETQYFGPGTRLLVL.

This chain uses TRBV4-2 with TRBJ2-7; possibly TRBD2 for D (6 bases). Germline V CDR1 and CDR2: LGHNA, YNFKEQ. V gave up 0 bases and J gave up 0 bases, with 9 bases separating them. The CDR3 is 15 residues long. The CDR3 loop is CASSQDNSGSYEQYF. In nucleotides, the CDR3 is TGTGCCAGCAGCCAAGATAATAGCGGCTCCTACGAGCAGTACTTC.

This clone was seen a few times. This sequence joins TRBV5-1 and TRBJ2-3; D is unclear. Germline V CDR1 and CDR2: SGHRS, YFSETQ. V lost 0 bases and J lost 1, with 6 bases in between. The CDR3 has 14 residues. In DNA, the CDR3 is TGCGCCAGCAGCTTGGGGTCTGGCACAGATACGCAGTATTTT. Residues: CASSLGSGTDTQYF.

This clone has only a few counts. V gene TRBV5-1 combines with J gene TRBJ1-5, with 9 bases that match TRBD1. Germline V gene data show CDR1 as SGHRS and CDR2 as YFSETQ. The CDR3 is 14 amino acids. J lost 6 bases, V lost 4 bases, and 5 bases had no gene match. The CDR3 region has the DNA TGCGCCAGCAGCGTGGGACAGGGCACTCAGCCCCAGCATTTT. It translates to CASSVGQGTQPQHF.